Below, 7 T cell receptor beta chains from the same sample are listed, as sequenced in a study of blood T cell repertoires in COVID-19. Measured with immunoSEQ multiplex PCR; TCRdb has only the in-frame clones, and not every one. This repertoire shows hundreds of thousands of clones, approximately 88% found once; its top ten account for approximately 1.2%. The sequenced material came from PBMCs or T cells enriched from blood (not recorded which). Receptors originate from a woman between 35 and 50 years old with acute COVID-19.

V gene TRBV10-3 combines with J gene TRBJ2-7, with 9 positions matching TRBD2. Germline lookup yields CDR1 ENHRY and CDR2 SYGVKD. The CDR3 totals 16 residues. The junction had 10 bases not matched to a gene; V was cut back by 6 bases and J by 1 base. CDR3 region: CAISQTLAGTSYEQYF. The CDR3 DNA reads as TGTGCCATCAGCCAGACTCTAGCGGGAACTTCCTACGAGCAGTACTTC.

The chain carries TRBV27 and TRBJ2-3, with D perhaps TRBD2 (6 bases). Trimming took 7 bases from V and 4 from J, leaving 21 bases between them. The CDR3 is 16 amino acids. Germline V gives CDR1 MNHEY, CDR2 SMNVEV (reference sequence). This CDR3 is CASIPSTGEIADTQYF. The CDR3 region has the DNA TGTGCCAGCATCCCCTCAACGGGAGAGATTGCAGATACGCAGTATTTT.

The chain employs TRBV19 and TRBJ1-2; 8 bases line up with TRBD1. CDR1 is LNHDA and CDR2 is SQIVND in the germline V gene (reference sequence). The CDR3 runs 16 residues. The J segment lost 3 bases and the V segment lost 4 bases, leaving 10 bases of the junction unmatched. The CDR3 sequence: CASSTPQGQGDYGYTF. CDR3 bases: TGTGCCAGTAGTACCCCGCAAGGACAGGGCGACTATGGCTACACCTTC. Complete variable domain (other parts from reference TRBV19 and TRBJ1-2): DGGITQSPKYLFRKEGQNVTLSCEQNLNHDAMYWYRQDPGQGLRLIYYSQIVNDFQKGDIAEGYSVSREKKESFPLTVTSAQKNPTAFYLCASSTPQGQGDYGYTFGSGTRLTVV.

The chain employs TRBV5-4 and TRBJ2-1; tentatively, D is TRBD2 (5 bases). V was clipped by 7 bases and J by 3 bases, with 8 bases between them. The CDR3 extends over 12 amino acids. From germline, CDR1 is SGHNT and CDR2 YYREEE (reference sequence). This CDR3 reads CASQLGYNEQFF. The DNA of the CDR3 is TGTGCCAGCCAACTAGGCTACAATGAGCAGTTCTTC.

The chain uses TRBV3-1 (or the pseudogene TRBV3-2) and TRBJ2-3; D is unresolved. CDR3 size: 16 residues. The ends were cut back, 0 bases at V and 2 bases at J, with 12 bases in the middle. Germline V gene lookup returns CDR1 LGHDT and CDR2 YNNKEL (reference sequence). CDR3 sequence: CASSQDQSFNTDTQYF. The CDR3 DNA reads as TGTGCCAGCAGCCAAGATCAGTCCTTCAACACAGATACGCAGTATTTT.

V is TRBV5-6 and J is TRBJ1-1; 7 nucleotides agree with TRBD1. Unmatched junction bases numbered 14, after V lost 3 bases and J lost 3 bases. Germline V gene lookup returns CDR1 SGHDT and CDR2 YYEEEE. CDR3 length: 17 amino acids. CDR3 residues: CASSYETGLKGYTEAFF. In DNA form, the CDR3 reads TGTGCCAGCAGCTACGAGACAGGGTTAAAAGGATACACTGAAGCTTTCTTT.

V and J are TRBV27 and TRBJ2-5; D may be TRBD2 (6 bases). Germline V gene lookup returns CDR1 MNHEY and CDR2 SMNVEV (reference sequence). V was shortened by 7 bases and J by 5 bases, with 14 bases between the two germline ends. This CDR3 contains 13 residues. CDR3 protein: CASTNLEGETQYF. The CDR3 DNA reads as TGTGCCAGCACCAATTTGGAGGGGGAGACCCAGTACTTC.